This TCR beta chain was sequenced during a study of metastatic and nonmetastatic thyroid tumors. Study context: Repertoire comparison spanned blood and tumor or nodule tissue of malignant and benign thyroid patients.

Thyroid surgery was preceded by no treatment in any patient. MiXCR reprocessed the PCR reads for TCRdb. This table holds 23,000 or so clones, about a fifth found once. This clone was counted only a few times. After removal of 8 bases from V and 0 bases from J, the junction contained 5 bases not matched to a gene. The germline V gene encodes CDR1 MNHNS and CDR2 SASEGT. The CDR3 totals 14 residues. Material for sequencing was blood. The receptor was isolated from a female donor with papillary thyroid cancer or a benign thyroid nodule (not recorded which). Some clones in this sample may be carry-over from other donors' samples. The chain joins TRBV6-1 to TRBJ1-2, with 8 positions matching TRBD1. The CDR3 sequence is CASAGTGANYGYTF. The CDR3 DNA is TGTGCCAGCGCCGGGACAGGCGCTAACTATGGCTACACCTTC.